The source of this TCR beta chain is a study of shared clonotypes between healthy human individuals. In germline, CDR1 is MDHEN, CDR2 SYDVKM. This CDR3 is 15 amino acids long. V shed 4 bases and J 6 bases; nucleotides not matched to a gene: 8. The protocol was immunoSEQ multiplex PCR, while the TCRdb copy is restricted to in-frame clones and leaves out a portion. There are roughly 2,500,000 clones in the sample; 93% occur only once, and around 0.37% lies in the top ten. This receptor was obtained from a man younger than 35 in good health. Some clones in this sample may be carry-over from other donors' samples. The sample was naive CD4+ T cells from PBMCs. Subset given: CD45RA+ positively selected. This rearrangement joins TRBV28 to TRBJ2-7; 11 positions match TRBD1. CDR3 nucleotide sequence: TGTGCCAGCAGTTATTCCGGGACAGGGGGGCTCGAGCAGTACTTC. Translating it yields CASSYSGTGGLEQYF.